Listed here are 22 T cell receptor beta chains from one sample, sequenced in a study of blood T cell repertoires in COVID-19. Method: immunoSEQ multiplex PCR; TCRdb's copy keeps in-frame clones and lacks some. The sample has roughly 150,000 clones; approximately 80% are singletons. Sequenced material: PBMCs or T cells enriched from blood (not recorded which). These receptors originate from an older man who had been exposed to COVID-19.

The chain carries TRBV30 and TRBJ1-1, with 7 bases aligning to TRBD1. J lost 1 base, V lost 0 bases, and 8 bases had no gene match. CDR3 size: 16 residues. Germline CDR1 GTSNPN, CDR2 SVGIG (reference sequence). The CDR3: CAWSVGWTGPNTEAFF. CDR3 nucleotides: TGTGCCTGGAGTGTAGGGTGGACAGGCCCGAACACTGAAGCTTTCTTT.

CDR3 protein: CAWSSDRPRTYEQYF. As DNA, the CDR3 is TGTGCCTGGAGCAGTGACAGGCCTCGAACCTACGAGCAGTACTTC. The rearrangement joins TRBV30 to TRBJ2-7, with D maybe TRBD1 (6 bases). Germline V gives CDR1 GTSNPN, CDR2 SVGIG (reference sequence). This CDR3 is 15 amino acids long. The V end lost 3 bases, the J end lost 2 bases, and 17 bases lay between the germline ends. The entire variable domain, with the rest obtained from reference TRBV30 and TRBJ2-7, is as follows: SQTIHQWPATLVQPVGSPLSLECTVEGTSNPNLYWYRQAAGRGLQLLFYSVGIGQISSEVPQNLSASRPQDRQFILSSKKLLLSDSGFYLCAWSSDRPRTYEQYFGPGTRLTVT.

V is TRBV2 and J is TRBJ1-2; the D gene is possibly TRBD1 (5 bases). Trimming removed 0 bases at V and 7 bases at J, with 15 bases between. The CDR3 consists of 15 residues. Per germline, CDR1 SNHLY and CDR2 FYNNEI. The CDR3 spells CASSEARVGAGGYTF. CDR3 sequence (DNA): TGTGCCAGCAGTGAAGCAAGGGTAGGGGCAGGTGGCTACACCTTC.

This clone was seen more than once but under ten times. The rearrangement links TRBV6-2 or TRBV6-3 to TRBJ2-2, with 10 bases fitting TRBD1. Germline lookup yields CDR1 MNHEY and CDR2 SVGEGT. This CDR3 has 19 residues. Trimming took 2 bases from V and 1 from J; bases not matched to a gene: 10. CDR3 amino acids: CASSYPTVGQGMNTGELFF. The DNA of the CDR3 is TGTGCCAGCAGTTACCCTACCGTGGGACAGGGGATGAACACCGGGGAGCTGTTTTTT.

V gene TRBV7-2 combines with J gene TRBJ2-3, with TRBD2 identical over 7 bases. V trimming: 2 bases; J trimming: 2 bases; junction bases outside the gene matches: 7. Germline CDR1 and CDR2: SGHTA and FQGNSA. The CDR3 is made up of 16 amino acids. This CDR3 is CASSLLRGSLTDTQYF. CDR3 coding DNA: TGTGCCAGCAGCTTATTGCGGGGGTCTCTCACAGATACGCAGTATTTT.

The V gene is TRBV11-2, the J gene TRBJ2-7, with TRBD2 identical over 10 bases. The CDR3 runs to 15 residues. V dropped 3 bases and J dropped 1; count of bases not matched to a gene: 3. The germline V gene has CDR1 SGHAT and CDR2 FQNNGV. The CDR3 here is CASSLTSGFSYEQYF. In nucleotides, the CDR3 is TGTGCCAGCAGCTTGACTAGCGGGTTTTCCTACGAGCAGTACTTC.

V is TRBV28 and J is TRBJ1-2; perhaps TRBD1 as D (6 bases). With 3 bases removed from V and 5 bases from J, the gap between germline ends came to 22 bases. CDR1 is MDHEN and CDR2 is SYDVKM in the germline V gene. This CDR3 comprises 17 residues. CDR3 residues: CASSLGGGGHLRYGYTF. The CDR3 nucleotides read TGTGCCAGCAGTTTGGGAGGCGGGGGACACCTCCGGTATGGCTACACCTTC.

This chain connects TRBV10-1 to TRBJ1-2; tentative D call: TRBD1 (6 bases). Germline loops: CDR1 WNHNN, CDR2 SYGVQD (reference sequence). Trimming removed 8 bases at V and 7 bases at J, with 11 bases between. The CDR3 covers 11 residues. CDR3 amino acids: CASGGRAGYTF. The CDR3 coding sequence is TGCGCCAGCGGGGGCAGGGCTGGCTACACCTTC.

The chain combines TRBV5-6 with TRBJ1-1; no firm D call. CDR1 is SGHDT and CDR2 is YYEEEE in the germline V gene. V dropped 4 bases and J dropped 1 base, with 8 bases sitting between them. There are 13 residues in the CDR3. The CDR3 loop reads CASSLGGNTEAFF. The CDR3 DNA reads as TGTGCCAGCAGCCTCGGAGGGAACACTGAAGCTTTCTTT.

This chain links TRBV6-4 with TRBJ1-2; TRBD1 matches 10 bases. CDR1 is MRHNA, CDR2 SNTAGT, per germline. The V gene end was trimmed by 4 bases and the J gene end by 4 bases; junction bases not matched to a gene: 0. This CDR3 has 13 amino acids. CDR3 residues: CASSGDRGYGYTF. For the CDR3, the DNA is TGTGCCAGCAGTGGGGACAGGGGCTATGGCTACACCTTC.

The chain couples TRBV5-1 to TRBJ2-7, with 9 bases lining up with TRBD2. CDR1 is SGHRS and CDR2 is YFSETQ in the germline V gene. Losses at the gene ends were 0 bases for V and 2 bases for J; bases not matched to a gene: 15. CDR3 size: 19 residues. The CDR3 region is CASSLAAAGGPLGAYEQYF. The CDR3 nucleotides are TGCGCCAGCAGCTTGGCCGCGGCGGGGGGGCCACTTGGGGCCTACGAGCAGTACTTC.

The gene calls are TRBV9 and TRBJ2-1, with D unclear. V was clipped by 0 bases and J by 0 bases, with 13 bases between them. The CDR3 is 17 amino acids. Per the germline V gene, CDR1 is SGDLS and CDR2 is YYNGEE. The CDR3 loop reads CASSVVASPSSYNEQFF. The CDR3 DNA reads as TGTGCCAGCAGCGTAGTTGCTTCCCCGAGCTCCTACAATGAGCAGTTCTTC.

The genes are TRBV4-1 and TRBJ1-4; D uncertain. V lost 0 bases and J lost 5, with 10 bases in between. The germline gives CDR1 MGHRA, CDR2 YSYEKL. This CDR3 is built from 15 residues. The CDR3 nucleotides are TGCGCCAGCAGCCAAGAGGACGGGGAAAATGAAAAACTGTTTTTT. It translates to CASSQEDGENEKLFF.

The V and J genes are TRBV19 and TRBJ1-5; tentative D call: TRBD1 (5 bases). CDR3 length equals 14 residues. V lost 3 bases and J 6 bases, leaving 12 bases between the germline ends. The germline CDR1 and CDR2 sequences are LNHDA and SQIVND (reference sequence). The CDR3 reads CASSMPGRVQPQHF. CDR3 DNA sequence: TGTGCCAGTAGTATGCCAGGGAGGGTTCAGCCCCAGCATTTT.

The table lists this clone with a few counts. V is TRBV28 and J is TRBJ2-7, with D maybe TRBD1 (5 bases). The CDR3 is 15 residues long. With 3 bases removed from V and 1 base from J, the gap between germline ends came to 13 bases. Germline V lookup: CDR1 MDHEN, CDR2 SYDVKM. Here the CDR3 DNA reads TGTGCCAGCAGTTTCTCTGGCAGGGTGTCCTACGAGCAGTACTTC. Translating it yields CASSFSGRVSYEQYF.

Here the CDR3 reads CASSRTGGETEAFF. CDR3 sequence (DNA): TGTGCCAGCAGTCGGACAGGGGGAGAAACTGAAGCTTTCTTT. The chain recombines TRBV7-9 with TRBJ1-1; TRBD1 agrees at 10 bases. Trimming at V came to 6 bases and at J to 5 bases, leaving 6 bases not matched to a gene. Germline values: CDR1 SEHNR, CDR2 FQNEAQ (reference sequence). The CDR3 consists of 14 residues.

The chain combines TRBV21-1 with TRBJ1-3; the table calls TRBD1, which could not be checked here. TRBV21-1 is labeled a pseudogene. This CDR3 contains 14 residues. CDR3 loop: CASSTTGAGNTIYF. DNA of the CDR3: TGTGCCAGCAGCACGACAGGGGCTGGAAACACCATATATTTT.

The CDR3 protein is CASSYRDLNTEAFF. CDR3 nucleotide sequence: TGTGCCAGCAGTTACAGGGACCTGAACACTGAAGCTTTCTTT. The V and J genes are TRBV7-2 and TRBJ1-1; possibly TRBD1 for D (6 bases). There are 14 residues in the CDR3. The germline V gene encodes CDR1 SGHTA and CDR2 FQGNSA. Trimming shortened V by 6 bases and J by 0 bases, and 11 bases separated the two germline ends. Filled out from reference TRBV7-2 and TRBJ1-1, the complete variable domain reads GAGVSQSPSNKVTEKGKDVELRCDPISGHTALYWYRQSLGQGLEFLIYFQGNSAPDKSGLPSDRFSAERTGGSVSTLTIQRTQQEDSAVYLCASSYRDLNTEAFFGQGTRLTVV.

The chain links TRBV6-1 to TRBJ1-3; 9 bases match TRBD1. Trimming removed 2 bases from V and 4 bases from J; junction bases left unmatched: 3. Germline V lookup: CDR1 MNHNS, CDR2 SASEGT. The length of the CDR3 is 15 residues. The CDR3: CASSENRGPGNTIYF. Here the CDR3 DNA reads TGTGCCAGCAGTGAAAACAGGGGGCCCGGAAACACCATATATTTT.

This clone was counted only a few times. CDR3 in amino acids: CASSVGLAGGSHNEQFF. In DNA, the CDR3 is TGTGCCAGCAGCGTAGGGCTAGCGGGAGGAAGCCACAATGAGCAGTTCTTC. The V gene is TRBV9, the J gene TRBJ2-1; TRBD2 agrees at 11 bases. Germline V gives CDR1 SGDLS, CDR2 YYNGEE. The J segment lost 5 bases and the V segment lost 0 bases, leaving 7 bases of the junction unmatched. CDR3 length: 17 amino acids.

A few counts support this clone. This chain uses TRBV11-1 with TRBJ2-7, with 8 bases that match TRBD1. V trimming: 5 bases; J trimming: 3 bases; junction bases outside the gene matches: 6. This CDR3 comprises 14 residues. Germline V gene data show CDR1 as SGHAT and CDR2 as FQDESV (reference sequence). In DNA form, the CDR3 reads TGTGCCAGCAGCCGGGGACAGGTTAACTACGAGCAGTACTTC. Protein sequence: CASSRGQVNYEQYF.

J is TRBJ2-1 and V is TRBV10-1, with 9 nucleotides matching TRBD2. V lost 5 bases and J lost 14; bases outside the gene matches: 10. This CDR3 is 13 amino acids long. Germline V CDR1 and CDR2: WNHNN, SYGVQD (reference sequence). The CDR3 loop is CASSRVAGVKKFF. The CDR3, as DNA: TGCGCCAGCAGTCGGGTAGCGGGAGTAAAAAAGTTCTTC.